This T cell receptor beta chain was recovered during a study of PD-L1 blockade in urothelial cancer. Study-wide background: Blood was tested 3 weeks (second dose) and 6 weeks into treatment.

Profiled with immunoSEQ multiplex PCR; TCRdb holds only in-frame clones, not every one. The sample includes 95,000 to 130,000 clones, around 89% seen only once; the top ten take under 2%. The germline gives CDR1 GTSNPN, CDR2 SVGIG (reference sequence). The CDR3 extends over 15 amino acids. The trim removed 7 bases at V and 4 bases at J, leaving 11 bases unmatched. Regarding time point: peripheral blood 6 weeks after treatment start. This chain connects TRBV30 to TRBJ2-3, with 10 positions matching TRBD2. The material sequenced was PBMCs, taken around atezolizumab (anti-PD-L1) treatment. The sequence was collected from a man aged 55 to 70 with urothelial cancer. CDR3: CASWKVAGGPDTQYF. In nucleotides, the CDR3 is TGTGCCTCCTGGAAGGTAGCGGGAGGCCCAGATACGCAGTATTTT.